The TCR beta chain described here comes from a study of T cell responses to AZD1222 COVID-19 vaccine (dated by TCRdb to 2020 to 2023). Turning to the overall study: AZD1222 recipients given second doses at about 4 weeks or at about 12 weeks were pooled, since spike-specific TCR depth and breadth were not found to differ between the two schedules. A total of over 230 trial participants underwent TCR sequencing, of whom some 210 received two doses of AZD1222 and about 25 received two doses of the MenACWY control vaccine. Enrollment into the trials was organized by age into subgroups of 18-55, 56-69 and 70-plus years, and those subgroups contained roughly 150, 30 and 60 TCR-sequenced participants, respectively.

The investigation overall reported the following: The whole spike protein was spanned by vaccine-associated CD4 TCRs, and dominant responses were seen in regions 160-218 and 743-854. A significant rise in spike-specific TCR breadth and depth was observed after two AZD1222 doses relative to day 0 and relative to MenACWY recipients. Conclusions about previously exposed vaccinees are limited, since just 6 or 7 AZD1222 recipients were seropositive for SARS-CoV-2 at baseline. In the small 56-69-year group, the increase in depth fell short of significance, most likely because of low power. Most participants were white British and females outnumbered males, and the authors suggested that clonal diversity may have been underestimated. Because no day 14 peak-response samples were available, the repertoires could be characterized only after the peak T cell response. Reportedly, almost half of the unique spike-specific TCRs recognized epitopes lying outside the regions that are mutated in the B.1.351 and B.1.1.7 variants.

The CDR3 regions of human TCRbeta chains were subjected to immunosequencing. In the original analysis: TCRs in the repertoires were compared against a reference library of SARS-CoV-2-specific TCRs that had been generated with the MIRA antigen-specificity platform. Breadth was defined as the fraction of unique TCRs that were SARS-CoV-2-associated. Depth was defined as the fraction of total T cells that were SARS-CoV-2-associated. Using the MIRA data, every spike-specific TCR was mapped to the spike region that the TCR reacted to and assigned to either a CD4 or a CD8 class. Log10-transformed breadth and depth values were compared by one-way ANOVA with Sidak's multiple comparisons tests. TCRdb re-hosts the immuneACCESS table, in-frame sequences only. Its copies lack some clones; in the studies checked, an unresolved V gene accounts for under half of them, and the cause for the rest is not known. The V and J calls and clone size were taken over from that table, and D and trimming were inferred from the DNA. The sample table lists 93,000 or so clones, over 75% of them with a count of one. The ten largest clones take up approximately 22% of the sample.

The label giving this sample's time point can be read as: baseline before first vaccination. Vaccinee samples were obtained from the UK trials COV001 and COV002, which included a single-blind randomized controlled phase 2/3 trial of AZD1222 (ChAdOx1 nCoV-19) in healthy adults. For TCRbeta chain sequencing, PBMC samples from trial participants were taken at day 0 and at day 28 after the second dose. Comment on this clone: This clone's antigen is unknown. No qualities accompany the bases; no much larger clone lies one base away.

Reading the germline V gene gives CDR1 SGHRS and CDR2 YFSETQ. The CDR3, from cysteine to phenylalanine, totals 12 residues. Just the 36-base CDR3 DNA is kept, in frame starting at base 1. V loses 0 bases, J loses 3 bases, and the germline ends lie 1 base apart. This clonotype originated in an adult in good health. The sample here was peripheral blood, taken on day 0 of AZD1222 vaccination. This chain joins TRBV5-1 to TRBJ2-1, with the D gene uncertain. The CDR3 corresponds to CASSLDYNEQFF. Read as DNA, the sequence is TGCGCCAGCAGCTTGGACTACAATGAGCAGTTCTTC.